The clone carrying this T cell receptor beta chain has a handful of counts. Its cognate antigen is unknown. The sample belongs to a study of T cell responses to AZD1222 COVID-19 vaccine. General study results and limits: Increases in Spike-specific TCR breadth and depth were seen after two AZD1222 doses. Donors were chiefly white British, with a greater number of females, and clonal diversity was perhaps underestimated.

Profiled with immunoSEQ multiplex PCR; TCRdb holds only in-frame clones, not every one. The data hold some 150,000 clones, with 88% observed a single time. Sample: peripheral blood, taken on day 0 of AZD1222 vaccination. The receptor's source is an adult in good health.

CDR3 DNA sequence: TGTGCCAGCAGCTCCAGACGGGATAATTCACCCCTCCACTTT. Protein: CASSSRRDNSPLHF. The gene calls are TRBV7-9 and TRBJ1-6; D call uncertain. Looked up from germline, CDR1 is SEHNR and CDR2 is FQNEAQ (reference sequence). Trimming cost V 4 bases and J 5 bases, with 9 bases left between them. The CDR3 is made up of 14 amino acids.